This T cell receptor (beta chain) is from a study of T cell repertoires in cytomegalovirus infection. Study-level information: Public TCR beta signatures marked donors with CMV infection and the matching HLA.

Looked up from germline, CDR1 is SGDLS and CDR2 is YYNGEE. The CDR3 is made up of 14 amino acids. Deletions cut 0 bases from V and 7 bases from J, with 13 bases between. Each CDR3 protein gets one entry after TCRdb re-called the reads with MiXCR. Here the sample spans 600,000 to 800,000 distinct CDR3 sequences, approximately 25% being singletons. This clonotype was seen a handful of times. Its antigen is currently unknown. Findings and caveats of the study: Public TCR beta family frequency separated CMV-and-HLA carriers, including in an independent cohort. The ex vivo response was dominated by HLA-C-restricted CMV-specific TCR beta clonotypes.

The clonotype was recovered from a human donor in good health (CMV status not recorded). Some clones in this sample may be carry-over from other donors' samples. This chain links TRBV9 with TRBJ1-1; no clear D. The sequencing input was CD8+ T cells from PBMCs. CDR3 coding DNA: TGTGCCAGCAGCGTAGGACTCAGAGCCTTTGAAGCTTTCTTT. It translates to CASSVGLRAFEAFF.